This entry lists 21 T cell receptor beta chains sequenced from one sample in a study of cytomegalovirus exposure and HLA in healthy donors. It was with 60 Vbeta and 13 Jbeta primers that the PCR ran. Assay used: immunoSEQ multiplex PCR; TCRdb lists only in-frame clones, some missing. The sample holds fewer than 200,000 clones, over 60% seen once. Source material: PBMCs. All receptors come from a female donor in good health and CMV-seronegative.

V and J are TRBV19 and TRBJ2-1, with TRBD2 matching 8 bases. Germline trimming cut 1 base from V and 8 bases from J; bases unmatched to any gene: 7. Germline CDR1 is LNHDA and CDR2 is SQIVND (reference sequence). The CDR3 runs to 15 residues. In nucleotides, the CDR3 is TGTGCCAGTAGTATAGGACTAGCGAAATACCATGAGCAGTTCTTC. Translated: CASSIGLAKYHEQFF. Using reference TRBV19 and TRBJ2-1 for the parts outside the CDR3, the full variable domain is DGGITQSPKYLFRKEGQNVTLSCEQNLNHDAMYWYRQDPGQGLRLIYYSQIVNDFQKGDIAEGYSVSREKKESFPLTVTSAQKNPTAFYLCASSIGLAKYHEQFFGPGTRLTVL.

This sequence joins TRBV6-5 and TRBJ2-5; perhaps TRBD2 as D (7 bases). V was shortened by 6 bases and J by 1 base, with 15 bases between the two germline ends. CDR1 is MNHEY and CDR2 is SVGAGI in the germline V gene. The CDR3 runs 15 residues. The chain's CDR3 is CASRTWGGGQETQYF. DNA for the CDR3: TGTGCCAGCAGGACATGGGGGGGCGGCCAAGAGACCCAGTACTTC.

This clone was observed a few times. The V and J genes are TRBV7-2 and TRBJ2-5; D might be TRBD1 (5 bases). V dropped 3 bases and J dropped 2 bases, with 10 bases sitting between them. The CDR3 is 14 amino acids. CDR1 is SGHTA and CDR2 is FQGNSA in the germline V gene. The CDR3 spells CASSFWGRQETQYF. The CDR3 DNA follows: TGTGCCAGCAGCTTCTGGGGCAGACAAGAGACCCAGTACTTC. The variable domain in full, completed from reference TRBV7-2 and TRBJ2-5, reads GAGVSQSPSNKVTEKGKDVELRCDPISGHTALYWYRQSLGQGLEFLIYFQGNSAPDKSGLPSDRFSAERTGGSVSTLTIQRTQQEDSAVYLCASSFWGRQETQYFGPGTRLLVL.

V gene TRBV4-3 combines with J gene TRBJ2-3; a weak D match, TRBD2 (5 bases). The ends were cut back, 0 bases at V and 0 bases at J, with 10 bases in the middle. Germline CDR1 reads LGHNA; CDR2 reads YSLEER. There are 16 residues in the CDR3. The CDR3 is CASSQDSRGSTDTQYF. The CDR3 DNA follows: TGCGCCAGCAGCCAAGACTCTCGAGGGAGCACAGATACGCAGTATTTT.

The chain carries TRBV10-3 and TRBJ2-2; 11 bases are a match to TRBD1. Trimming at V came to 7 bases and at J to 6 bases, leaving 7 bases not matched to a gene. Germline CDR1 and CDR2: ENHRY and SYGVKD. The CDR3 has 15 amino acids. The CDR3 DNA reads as TGTGCCATCACCACCGGGACAGGGGGTTCCGGGGAGCTGTTTTTT. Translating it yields CAITTGTGGSGELFF.

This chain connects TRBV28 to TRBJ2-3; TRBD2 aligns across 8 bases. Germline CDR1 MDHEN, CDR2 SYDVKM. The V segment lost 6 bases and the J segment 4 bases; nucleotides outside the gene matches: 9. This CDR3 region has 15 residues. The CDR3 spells CASSPGTRVADTQYF. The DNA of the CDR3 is TGTGCCAGCAGCCCCGGGACTAGGGTCGCAGATACGCAGTATTTT.

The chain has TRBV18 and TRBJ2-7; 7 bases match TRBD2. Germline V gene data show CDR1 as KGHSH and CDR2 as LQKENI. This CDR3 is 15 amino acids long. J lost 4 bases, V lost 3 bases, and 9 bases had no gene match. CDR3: CASSPKGGPPYEQYF. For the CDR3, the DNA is TGTGCCAGCTCACCTAAGGGAGGGCCCCCATACGAGCAGTACTTC.

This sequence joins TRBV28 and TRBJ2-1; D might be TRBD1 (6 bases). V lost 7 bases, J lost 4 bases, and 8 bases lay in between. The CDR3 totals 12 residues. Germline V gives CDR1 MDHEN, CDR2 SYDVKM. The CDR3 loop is CASNTGYNEQFF. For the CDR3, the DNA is TGTGCCAGCAATACAGGGTACAATGAGCAGTTCTTC.

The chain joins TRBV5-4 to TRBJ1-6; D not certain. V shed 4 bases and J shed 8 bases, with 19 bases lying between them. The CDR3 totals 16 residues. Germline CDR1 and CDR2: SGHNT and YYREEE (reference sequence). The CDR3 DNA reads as TGTGCCAGCAGCCACAAGGGTGGAGGGTGGGATTCACCCCTCCACTTT. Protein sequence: CASSHKGGGWDSPLHF.

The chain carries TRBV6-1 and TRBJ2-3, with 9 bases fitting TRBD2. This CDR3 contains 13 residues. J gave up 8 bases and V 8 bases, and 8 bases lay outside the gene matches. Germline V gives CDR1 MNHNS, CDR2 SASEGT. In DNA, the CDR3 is TGTGCCAGCGGGCGGGAGGGCCGCCTTACGCAGTATTTT. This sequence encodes CASGREGRLTQYF.

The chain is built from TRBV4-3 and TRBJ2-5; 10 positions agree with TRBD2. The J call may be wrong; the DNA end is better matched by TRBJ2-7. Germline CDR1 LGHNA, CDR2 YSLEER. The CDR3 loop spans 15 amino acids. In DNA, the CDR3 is TGCGCCAGCAGCCAAGCTAGCGGGAGAAGGTACGAGCAGTACTTC. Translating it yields CASSQASGRRYEQYF.

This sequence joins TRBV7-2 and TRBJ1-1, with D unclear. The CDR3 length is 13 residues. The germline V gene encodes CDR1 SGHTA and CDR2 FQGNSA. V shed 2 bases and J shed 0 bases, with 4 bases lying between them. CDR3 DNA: TGTGCCAGCAGCTTAACGGTGAACACTGAAGCTTTCTTT. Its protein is CASSLTVNTEAFF. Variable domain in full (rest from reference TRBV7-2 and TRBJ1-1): GAGVSQSPSNKVTEKGKDVELRCDPISGHTALYWYRQSLGQGLEFLIYFQGNSAPDKSGLPSDRFSAERTGGSVSTLTIQRTQQEDSAVYLCASSLTVNTEAFFGQGTRLTVV.

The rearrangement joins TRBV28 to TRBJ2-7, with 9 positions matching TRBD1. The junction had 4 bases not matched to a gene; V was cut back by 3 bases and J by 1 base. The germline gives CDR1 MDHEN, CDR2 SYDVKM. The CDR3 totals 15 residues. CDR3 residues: CASSLRDRASYEQYF. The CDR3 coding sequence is TGTGCCAGCAGTTTGAGGGACAGGGCTTCCTACGAGCAGTACTTC.

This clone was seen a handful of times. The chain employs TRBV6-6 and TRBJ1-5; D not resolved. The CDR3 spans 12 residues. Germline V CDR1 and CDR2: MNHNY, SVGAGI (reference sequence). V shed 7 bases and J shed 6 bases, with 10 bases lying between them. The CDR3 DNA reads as TGTGCCAGCACTGTGGAGCGTCAGCCCCAGCATTTT. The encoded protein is CASTVERQPQHF.

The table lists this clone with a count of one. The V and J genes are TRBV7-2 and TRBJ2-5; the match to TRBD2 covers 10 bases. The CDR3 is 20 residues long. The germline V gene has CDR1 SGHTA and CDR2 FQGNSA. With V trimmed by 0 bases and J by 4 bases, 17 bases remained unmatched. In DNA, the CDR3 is TGTGCCAGCAGCTTAGCGAGATGGCTAGCGGGAGAGAGGGCGGGAGAGACCCAGTACTTC. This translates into CASSLARWLAGERAGETQYF.

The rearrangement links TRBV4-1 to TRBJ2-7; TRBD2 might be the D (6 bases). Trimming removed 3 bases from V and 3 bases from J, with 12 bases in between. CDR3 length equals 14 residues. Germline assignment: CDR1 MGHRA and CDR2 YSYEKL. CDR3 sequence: CASSQRDSSYEQYF. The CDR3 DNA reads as TGCGCCAGCAGCCAGCGGGACTCCAGCTACGAGCAGTACTTC.

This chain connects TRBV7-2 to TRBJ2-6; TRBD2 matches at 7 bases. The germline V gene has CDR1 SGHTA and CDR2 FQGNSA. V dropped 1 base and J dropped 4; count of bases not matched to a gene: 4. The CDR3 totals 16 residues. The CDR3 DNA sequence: TGTGCCAGCAGCTTAGGGACTAGTAGAGGGGCCAACGTCCTGACTTTC. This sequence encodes CASSLGTSRGANVLTF.

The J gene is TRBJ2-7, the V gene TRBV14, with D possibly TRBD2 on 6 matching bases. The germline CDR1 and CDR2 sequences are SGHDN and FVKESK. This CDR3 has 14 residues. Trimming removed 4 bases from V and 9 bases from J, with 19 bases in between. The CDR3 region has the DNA TGTGCCAGCAGCCTCCACGTGGGGACTGGAGGGCAGTACTTC. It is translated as CASSLHVGTGGQYF.

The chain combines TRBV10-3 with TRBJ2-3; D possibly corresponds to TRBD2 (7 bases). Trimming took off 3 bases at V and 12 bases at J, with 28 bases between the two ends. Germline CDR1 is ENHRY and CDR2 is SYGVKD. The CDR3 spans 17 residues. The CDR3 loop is CAISESAPGGGDTIQYF. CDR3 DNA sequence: TGTGCCATCAGTGAATCTGCGCCCGGAGGGGGGGACACGATACAGTATTTT.

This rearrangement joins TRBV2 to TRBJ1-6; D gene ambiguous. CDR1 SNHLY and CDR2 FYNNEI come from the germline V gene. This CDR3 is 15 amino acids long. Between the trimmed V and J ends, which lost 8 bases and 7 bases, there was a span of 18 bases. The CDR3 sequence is CASCKREGGNSPLHF. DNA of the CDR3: TGTGCCAGCTGCAAACGGGAGGGAGGGAATTCACCCCTCCACTTT.

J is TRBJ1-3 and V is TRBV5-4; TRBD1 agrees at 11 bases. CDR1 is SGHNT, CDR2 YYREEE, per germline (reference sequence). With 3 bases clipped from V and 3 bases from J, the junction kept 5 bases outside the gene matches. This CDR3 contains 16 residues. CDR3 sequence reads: CASSYTGTGGGNTIYF. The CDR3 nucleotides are TGTGCCAGCAGCTACACCGGGACAGGGGGTGGAAACACCATATATTTT.